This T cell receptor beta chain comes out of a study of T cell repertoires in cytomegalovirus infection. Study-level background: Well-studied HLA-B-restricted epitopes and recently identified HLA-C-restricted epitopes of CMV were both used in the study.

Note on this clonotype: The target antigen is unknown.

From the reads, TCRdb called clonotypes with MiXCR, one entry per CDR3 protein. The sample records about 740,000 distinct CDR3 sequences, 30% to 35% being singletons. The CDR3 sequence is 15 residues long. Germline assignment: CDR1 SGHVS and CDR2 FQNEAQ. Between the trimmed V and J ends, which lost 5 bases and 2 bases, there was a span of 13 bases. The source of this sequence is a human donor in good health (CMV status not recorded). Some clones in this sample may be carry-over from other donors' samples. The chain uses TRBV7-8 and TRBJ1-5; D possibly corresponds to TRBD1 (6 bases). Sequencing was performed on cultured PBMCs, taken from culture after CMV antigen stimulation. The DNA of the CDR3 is TGTGCCAGCAGCGCCTGGGACACCCGCAATCAGCCCCAGCATTTT. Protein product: CASSAWDTRNQPQHF.